This T cell receptor (beta chain) was identified during a study of Graves' ophthalmopathy and Graves' hyperthyroidism. Notes on the study in general: Forecasting of ophthalmopathy progression by the model achieved around 71% sensitivity and around 72% specificity. Blood also harbored most expanded thyroid clonotypes above 0.001 frequency.

RNA transcripts served as template for amplifying TCR beta CDR3 sequences. Following a first-round RT-PCR that used HTBI primers, a second-round multiplex PCR was carried out. MiXCR, run by TCRdb on the multiplex PCR reads, gives a single entry per CDR3 protein. The table shows some 750,000 distinct CDR3 sequences, with 40% occurring only once. Lactation, pregnancy, uncontrolled infections and other autoimmune diseases were all grounds for excluding patients. Clinical symptoms, serum thyroxine, TRAb, thyroid ultrasound and orbital computed tomography were relied on for diagnosis. This clonotype was observed many times. Its specificity is not known. The sequenced sample consisted of peripheral blood. The receptor was isolated from an adult man with Graves' ophthalmopathy.

The CDR3 protein is CASSPQGSNTEAFF. The CDR3 bases are TGTGCCAGCAGCCCACAGGGGTCCAACACTGAAGCTTTCTTT. The J gene is TRBJ1-1, the V gene TRBV7-6; 7 nucleotides align to TRBD1. Germline CDR1 is SGHVS and CDR2 is FNYEAQ. This CDR3 contains 14 residues. The V segment lost 5 bases and the J segment 2 bases; nucleotides outside the gene matches: 5.